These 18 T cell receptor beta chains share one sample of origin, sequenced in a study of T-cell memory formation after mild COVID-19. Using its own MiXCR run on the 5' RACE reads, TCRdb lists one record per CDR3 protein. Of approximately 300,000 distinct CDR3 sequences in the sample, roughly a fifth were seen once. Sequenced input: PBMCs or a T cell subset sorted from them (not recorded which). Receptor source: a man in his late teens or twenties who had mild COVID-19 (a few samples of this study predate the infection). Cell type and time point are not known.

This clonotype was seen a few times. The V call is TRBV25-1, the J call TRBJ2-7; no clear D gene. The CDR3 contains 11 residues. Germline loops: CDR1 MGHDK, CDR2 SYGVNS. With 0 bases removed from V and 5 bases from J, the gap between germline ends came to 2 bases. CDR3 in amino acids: CASSEYDEQYV. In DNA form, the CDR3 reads TGTGCCAGCAGTGAATACGACGAGCAGTACGTC.

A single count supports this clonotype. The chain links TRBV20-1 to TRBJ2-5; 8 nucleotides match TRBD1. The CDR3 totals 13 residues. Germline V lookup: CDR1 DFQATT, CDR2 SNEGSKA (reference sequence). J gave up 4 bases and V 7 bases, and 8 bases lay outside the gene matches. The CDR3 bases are TGCAGTGGAGTGAGGGGGACAGGAGAGACCCAGTACTTC. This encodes CSGVRGTGETQYF.

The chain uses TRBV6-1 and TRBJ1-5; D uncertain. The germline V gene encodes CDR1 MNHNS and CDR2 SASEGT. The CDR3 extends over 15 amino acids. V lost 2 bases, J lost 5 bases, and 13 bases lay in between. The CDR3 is CASSENTVPDQPQHF. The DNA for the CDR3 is TGTGCCAGCAGTGAAAACACAGTGCCAGATCAGCCCCAGCATTTT.

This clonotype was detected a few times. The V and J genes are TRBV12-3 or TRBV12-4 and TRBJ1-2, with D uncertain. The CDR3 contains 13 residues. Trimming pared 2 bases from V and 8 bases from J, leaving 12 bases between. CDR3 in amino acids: CASSLFAGRGYTF. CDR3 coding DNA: TGTGCCAGCAGTTTATTTGCAGGTCGGGGCTACACCTTC.

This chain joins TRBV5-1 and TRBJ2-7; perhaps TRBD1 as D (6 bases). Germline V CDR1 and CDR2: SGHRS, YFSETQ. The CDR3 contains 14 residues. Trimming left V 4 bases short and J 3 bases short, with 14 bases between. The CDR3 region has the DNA TGCGCCAGCAGCGGGGGCAGGGAACACTACGAGCAGTACTTC. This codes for CASSGGREHYEQYF.

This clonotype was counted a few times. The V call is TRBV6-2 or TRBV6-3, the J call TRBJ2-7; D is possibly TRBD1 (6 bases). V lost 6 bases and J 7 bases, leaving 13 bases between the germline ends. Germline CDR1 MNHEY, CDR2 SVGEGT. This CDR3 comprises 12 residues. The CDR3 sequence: CASSPQGNEQYV. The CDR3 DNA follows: TGTGCCAGCAGCCCGCAGGGGAATGAGCAGTACGTC.

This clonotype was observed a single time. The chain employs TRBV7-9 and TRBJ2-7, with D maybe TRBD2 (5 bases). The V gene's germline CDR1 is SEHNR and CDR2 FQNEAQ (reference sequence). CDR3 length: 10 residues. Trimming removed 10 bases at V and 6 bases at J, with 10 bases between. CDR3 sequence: CATWGVEQYF. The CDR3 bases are TGTGCCACCTGGGGAGTCGAGCAGTACTTC.

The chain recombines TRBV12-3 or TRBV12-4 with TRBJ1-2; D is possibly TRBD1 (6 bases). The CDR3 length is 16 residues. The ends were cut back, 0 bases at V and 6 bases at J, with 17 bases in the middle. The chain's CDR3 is CASSLAPGQGRNGYTF. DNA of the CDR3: TGTGCCAGCAGTTTAGCGCCAGGGCAGGGGCGGAATGGCTACACCTTC.

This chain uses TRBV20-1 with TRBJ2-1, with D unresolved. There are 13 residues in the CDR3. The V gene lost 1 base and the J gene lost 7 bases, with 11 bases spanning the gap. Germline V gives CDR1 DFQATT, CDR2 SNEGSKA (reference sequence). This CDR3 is CSARVPPWNEQFF. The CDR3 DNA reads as TGCAGTGCTAGAGTTCCCCCGTGGAATGAGCAGTTCTTC.

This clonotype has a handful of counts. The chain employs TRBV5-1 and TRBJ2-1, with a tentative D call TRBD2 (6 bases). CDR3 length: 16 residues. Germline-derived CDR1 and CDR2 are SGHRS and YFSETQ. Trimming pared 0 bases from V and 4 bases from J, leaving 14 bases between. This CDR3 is CASSLGRRGTYNEQFF. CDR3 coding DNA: TGCGCCAGCAGCTTGGGGAGACGGGGGACTTACAATGAGCAGTTCTTC.

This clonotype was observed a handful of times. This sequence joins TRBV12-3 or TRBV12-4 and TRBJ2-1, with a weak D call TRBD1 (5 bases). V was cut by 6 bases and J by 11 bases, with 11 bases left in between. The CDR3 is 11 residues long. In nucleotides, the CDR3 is TGTGCCAGCAGACGACAGACCCAGCAGTTCTTC. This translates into CASRRQTQQFF.

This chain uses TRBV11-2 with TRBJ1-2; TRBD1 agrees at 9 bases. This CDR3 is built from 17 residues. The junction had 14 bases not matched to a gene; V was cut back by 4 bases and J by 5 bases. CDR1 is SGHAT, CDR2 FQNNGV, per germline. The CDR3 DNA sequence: TGTGCCAGCAGCTCCGGAAACACTGGACAGGGGAGGTATGGCTACACCTTC. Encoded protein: CASSSGNTGQGRYGYTF.

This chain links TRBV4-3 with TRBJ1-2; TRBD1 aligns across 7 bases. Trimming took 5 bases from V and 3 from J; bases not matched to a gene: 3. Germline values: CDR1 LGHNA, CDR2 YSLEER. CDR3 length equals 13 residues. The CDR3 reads CASSSQGYYGYTF. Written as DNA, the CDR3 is TGCGCCAGCAGCTCACAGGGGTACTATGGCTACACCTTC.

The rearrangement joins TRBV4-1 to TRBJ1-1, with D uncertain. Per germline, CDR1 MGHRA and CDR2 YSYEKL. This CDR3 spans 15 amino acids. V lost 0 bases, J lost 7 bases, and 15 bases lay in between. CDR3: CASSQDSAPQREAFF. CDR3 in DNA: TGCGCCAGCAGCCAAGATTCGGCCCCACAGCGTGAAGCTTTCTTT.

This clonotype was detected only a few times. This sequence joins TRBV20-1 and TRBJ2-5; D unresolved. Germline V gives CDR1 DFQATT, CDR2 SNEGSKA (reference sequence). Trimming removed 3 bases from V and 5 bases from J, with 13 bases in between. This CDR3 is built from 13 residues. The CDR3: CSARDIDWETQYF. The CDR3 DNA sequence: TGCAGTGCTAGGGATATAGATTGGGAGACCCAGTACTTC.

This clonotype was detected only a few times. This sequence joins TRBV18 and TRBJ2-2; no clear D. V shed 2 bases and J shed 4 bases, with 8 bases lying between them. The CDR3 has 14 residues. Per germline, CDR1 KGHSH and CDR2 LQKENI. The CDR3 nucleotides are TGTGCCAGCTCACCAATCGGCACCACCGGGGAGCTGTTTTTT. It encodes CASSPIGTTGELFF.

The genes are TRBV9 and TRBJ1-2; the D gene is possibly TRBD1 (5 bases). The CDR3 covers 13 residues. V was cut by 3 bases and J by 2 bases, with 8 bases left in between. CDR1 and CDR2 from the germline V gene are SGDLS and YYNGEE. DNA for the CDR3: TGTGCCAGCAGCGCGGACATAAACTATGGCTACACCTTC. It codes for CASSADINYGYTF.

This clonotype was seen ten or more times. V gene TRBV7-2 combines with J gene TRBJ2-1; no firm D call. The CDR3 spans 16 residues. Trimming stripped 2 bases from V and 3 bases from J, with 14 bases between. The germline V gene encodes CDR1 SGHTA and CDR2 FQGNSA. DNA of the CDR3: TGTGCCAGCAGCTTATTTGGTAGGCTCTACTACAATGAGCAGTTCTTC. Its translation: CASSLFGRLYYNEQFF.